This TCR beta chain is drawn from a study of T cells in Graves' hyperthyroidism and ophthalmopathy. The CDR3 regions of TCR beta were amplified from RNA transcripts. Primed by the HTBI set, a first-round RT-PCR was run on the TCR CDR3. MiXCR, applied by TCRdb to the multiplex PCR reads, yields one record per CDR3 protein. The sample includes hundreds of thousands of distinct CDR3 sequences, 38% seen only once; the top ten take 7.5% to 9.5%. Sequenced: blood. This TCR was sampled from a young man with Graves' hyperthyroidism.

The CDR3 DNA sequence: TGTGCCAGCGGGCCGGGTGGGACAGCGAATTCACCCCTCCACTTT. Protein sequence: CASGPGGTANSPLHF. V is TRBV25-1 and J is TRBJ1-6; TRBD1 aligns across 7 bases. The J segment lost 7 bases and the V segment lost 8 bases, leaving 11 bases of the junction unmatched. Germline V lookup: CDR1 MGHDK, CDR2 SYGVNS. This CDR3 region has 15 residues.